A single sample is the source of the 15 T cell receptor beta chains below, sequenced in a study of blood T cell repertoires in COVID-19. Profiling relied on immunoSEQ multiplex PCR, and the TCRdb table lists in-frame clones only, not all of them. The table has about 250,000 clones, about 86% seen once. Sequencing was done on a sample of peripheral blood. Source of these receptors: a person aged 65-85 years with COVID-19, enrolled during active disease.

V gene TRBV7-9 combines with J gene TRBJ1-1; 8 bases are shared with TRBD1. V was clipped by 2 bases and J by 2 bases; unmatched bases: 4. The CDR3 length is 15 residues. Germline CDR1 SEHNR, CDR2 FQNEAQ (reference sequence). DNA for the CDR3: TGTGCCAGCAGCTTAAGGGGACAGGTTAACACTGAAGCTTTCTTT. It codes for CASSLRGQVNTEAFF.

The J gene is TRBJ2-7, the V gene TRBV7-2; a weak D match, TRBD1 (6 bases). V dropped 1 base and J dropped 4 bases, with 11 bases sitting between them. CDR1 and CDR2 from the germline V gene are SGHTA and FQGNSA. The CDR3 runs 14 residues. CDR3 amino acids: CASSLDPTGYEQYF. The CDR3 nucleotides are TGTGCCAGCAGCTTAGACCCTACAGGGTACGAGCAGTACTTC.

The chain employs TRBV7-3 and TRBJ1-3; D is uncertain. This CDR3 has 13 residues. CDR1 SGHTA and CDR2 FQGTGA come from the germline V gene. Trimming pared 5 bases from V and 4 bases from J, leaving 9 bases between. CDR3 DNA sequence: TGTGCCAGCAGCCTCGGGAAAGGAAACACCATATATTTT. This encodes CASSLGKGNTIYF.

This chain connects TRBV28 to TRBJ2-7; D not resolved. V lost 3 bases and J lost 5, with 11 bases in between. The CDR3 extends over 13 amino acids. Germline CDR1 reads MDHEN; CDR2 reads SYDVKM. The CDR3 DNA sequence: TGTGCCAGCAGTTTTGGAGCCTTCAACGAGCAGTACTTC. It translates to CASSFGAFNEQYF.

CDR3 DNA: TGTGCCACCAGCAGAGTGGGAGATTCACCCCTCCACTTT. Protein product: CATSRVGDSPLHF. The chain joins TRBV15 to TRBJ1-6, with no clear D. Germline V gene sequence: CDR1 LNHNV, CDR2 YYDKDF (reference sequence). This CDR3 has 13 amino acids. Trimming took 1 base from V and 8 from J, leaving 6 bases between them. The full variable domain, in which reference TRBV15 and TRBJ1-6 provide the parts outside the CDR3, is DAMVIQNPRYQVTQFGKPVTLSCSQTLNHNVMYWYQQKSSQAPKLLFHYYDKDFNNEADTPDNFQSRRPNTSFCFLDIRSPGLGDTAMYLCATSRVGDSPLHFGNGTRLTVT.

The rearrangement links TRBV7-3 to TRBJ1-1, with a weak D call TRBD1 (6 bases). This CDR3 has 15 amino acids. V lost 4 bases to trimming and J lost 1 base, with 13 bases between them. The germline V gene encodes CDR1 SGHTA and CDR2 FQGTGA. As DNA, the CDR3 is TGTGCCAGCAGCTCTCAGGGGTTTGGGAACACTGAAGCTTTCTTT. This translates into CASSSQGFGNTEAFF.

This clone was seen a few times. The chain links TRBV3-1 (or the pseudogene TRBV3-2) to TRBJ2-7; the D is unclear. The CDR3 consists of 12 residues. Germline V lookup: CDR1 LGHDT, CDR2 YNNKEL (reference sequence). Trimming left V 5 bases short and J 7 bases short, with 12 bases between. This chain's CDR3 is CASSIAPREQYF. DNA for the CDR3: TGTGCCAGCAGCATCGCCCCTAGGGAGCAGTACTTC.

The chain recombines TRBV5-4 with TRBJ2-5; D might be TRBD1 (7 bases). CDR1 is SGHNT and CDR2 is YYREEE in the germline V gene (reference sequence). This CDR3 spans 15 amino acids. V gave up 3 bases and J gave up 3 bases, with 15 bases separating them. In DNA, the CDR3 is TGTGCCAGCAGCTCACAGACAGGGAGGAAAGAGACCCAGTACTTC. Translation: CASSSQTGRKETQYF.

The chain carries TRBV10-3 and TRBJ2-7; TRBD2 aligns across 8 bases. Germline V gives CDR1 ENHRY, CDR2 SYGVKD. The CDR3 is 16 residues long. With V trimmed by 6 bases and J by 3 bases, 13 bases remained unmatched. The CDR3 DNA reads as TGTGCCATCAGGACCGGGGGGGCTAGCGGACACTACGAGCAGTACTTC. This translates into CAIRTGGASGHYEQYF.

The gene calls are TRBV11-1 and TRBJ2-3, with D tentatively TRBD2 (6 bases). Germline lookup yields CDR1 SGHAT and CDR2 FQDESV (reference sequence). Between the trimmed V and J ends, which lost 4 bases and 8 bases, there was a span of 19 bases. The CDR3 loop spans 15 amino acids. DNA for the CDR3: TGTGCCAGCAGCTCACCGGGAGTACTAGTCGGTACGCAGTATTTT. It codes for CASSSPGVLVGTQYF.

This clone was seen a few times. The chain carries TRBV28 and TRBJ2-1, with TRBD1 matching 12 bases. The CDR3 totals 16 residues. J was trimmed by 7 bases and V by 5 bases; bases with no gene match: 9. Germline V CDR1 and CDR2: MDHEN, SYDVKM. CDR3 protein: CASSQNRDRGRNEQFF. CDR3 DNA sequence: TGTGCCAGCAGTCAAAACCGGGACAGGGGGCGGAATGAGCAGTTCTTC.

The chain joins TRBV19 to TRBJ1-6; D is unresolved. Germline V gene sequence: CDR1 LNHDA, CDR2 SQIVND (reference sequence). CDR3 size: 11 residues. V lost 6 bases and J lost 10, with 7 bases in between. CDR3 region: CASRAGSPLHF. CDR3 coding DNA: TGTGCCAGTAGAGCAGGATCACCCCTCCACTTT. The full variable domain, with the rest looked up from reference TRBV19 and TRBJ1-6, is DGGITQSPKYLFRKEGQNVTLSCEQNLNHDAMYWYRQDPGQGLRLIYYSQIVNDFQKGDIAEGYSVSREKKESFPLTVTSAQKNPTAFYLCASRAGSPLHFGNGTRLTVT.

The chain employs TRBV30 and TRBJ2-2, with 7 bases fitting TRBD2. V lost 1 base to trimming and J lost 5 bases; unmatched junction nucleotides: 28. Germline V gene lookup returns CDR1 GTSNPN and CDR2 SVGIG (reference sequence). The CDR3 contains 22 residues. The CDR3 sequence: CAWSAHPGKERGGGIGTGELFF. In DNA, the CDR3 is TGTGCCTGGAGTGCTCACCCGGGGAAGGAGCGGGGAGGCGGAATCGGGACCGGGGAGCTGTTTTTT. Variable domain in full (rest from reference TRBV30 and TRBJ2-2): SQTIHQWPATLVQPVGSPLSLECTVEGTSNPNLYWYRQAAGRGLQLLFYSVGIGQISSEVPQNLSASRPQDRQFILSSKKLLLSDSGFYLCAWSAHPGKERGGGIGTGELFFGEGSRLTVL.

This clone appeared a few times. The chain uses TRBV7-2 and TRBJ1-6; the D gene is possibly TRBD1 (5 bases). Germline V gives CDR1 SGHTA, CDR2 FQGNSA. This CDR3 is 13 amino acids long. V dropped 6 bases and J dropped 9 bases, with 12 bases sitting between them. CDR3 in amino acids: CASSRRGGSPLHF. Written as DNA, the CDR3 is TGTGCCAGCAGTAGGCGGGGGGGTTCACCCCTCCACTTT.

This clone was observed once. This chain connects TRBV19 to TRBJ1-1; possibly TRBD1 for D (5 bases). CDR3 length: 18 residues. Trimming removed 3 bases from V and 4 bases from J, with 24 bases in between. CDR1 is LNHDA and CDR2 is SQIVND in the germline V gene (reference sequence). CDR3 nucleotides: TGTGCCAGTAGTATCGGTCTCTCGTTGTTCGGGGGGGGCACTGAAGCTTTCTTT. Its translation is CASSIGLSLFGGGTEAFF.